Listed below are T cell receptor beta chains from one sample, sequenced in a study of T-cell memory formation after mild COVID-19. TCRdb called the 5' RACE reads again in MiXCR, with one record for every CDR3 protein. This sample has some 490,000 distinct CDR3 sequences, with approximately 18% found just once. Sequencing was carried out using PBMCs or a T cell subset sorted from them (not recorded which). These receptors came from an adult woman who had mild COVID-19 (a few samples of this study predate the infection). Cell type and time point are not known. Both conserved end residues are part of each CDR3. A D gene is named only where the DNA matches it firmly. Clone size is shown for a subset of rows, as once, few, many or a class of expanded clone.

>TRBJ2-5|TRBV6-5|-|17|-
CASSKHPTTEPQETQYF
TGTGCCAGCAGTAAGCACCCCACAACAGAGCCCCAAGAGACCCAGTACTTC
>TRBJ1-2|TRBV12-3/TRBV12-4|-|12|once
CASSPHSYGYTF
TGTGCCAGCAGTCCACACTCCTATGGCTACACCTTC
>TRBJ1-4|TRBV4-2|-|16|-
CASSQLSGGRNEKLFF
TGTGCCAGCAGCCAACTATCCGGGGGTAGGAACGAAAAACTGTTTTTT
>TRBJ2-3|TRBV24-1|TRBD1|14|many
CATSQGDVGDTQYF
TGTGCCACCTCACAGGGGGATGTGGGAGATACGCAGTATTTT
>TRBJ2-1|TRBV5-1|TRBD2|15|-
CASSSTSGDYNEQFF
TGCGCCAGCAGCTCCACTAGCGGTGATTACAATGAGCAGTTCTTC
>TRBJ1-1|TRBV24-1|-|14|-
CATSDSRVLTEAFF
TGTGCCACCAGTGATAGTCGGGTACTCACTGAAGCTTTCTTT
>TRBJ2-2|TRBV2|TRBD2|14|-
CATGREGNTGELFF
TGTGCCACCGGGCGGGAGGGGAACACCGGGGAGCTGTTTTTT
>TRBJ2-5|TRBV3-1|TRBD2|18|few
CASSPSGASGGVQETQYF
TGTGCCAGCAGTCCTAGTGGCGCTAGCGGGGGGGTCCAAGAGACCCAGTACTTC
>TRBJ1-3|TRBV6-5|-|15|-
CASSYIPFSGNTIYF
TGTGCCAGCAGTTACATCCCGTTTTCTGGAAACACCATATATTTT
>TRBJ2-1|TRBV7-9|-|14|few
CASSLEDRYNEQFF
TGTGCCAGCAGCTTAGAAGACAGATACAATGAGCAGTTCTTC
>TRBJ1-2|TRBV24-1|TRBD1|15|few
CATSDTRQGIYGYTF
TGTGCCACCAGTGACACCCGACAGGGCATTTATGGCTACACCTTC
>TRBJ1-1|TRBV5-1|TRBD1|15|few
CASSYRTGGFGEAFF
TGCGCCAGCAGCTACAGGACAGGGGGCTTCGGTGAAGCTTTCTTT
>TRBJ2-2|TRBV9|TRBD1|15|few
CASSQQGADTGELFF
TGTGCCAGCAGCCAACAGGGGGCGGACACCGGGGAGCTGTTTTTT
>TRBJ2-3|TRBV24-1|-|16|few
CATSDFRETSTDTQYF
TGTGCCACCAGTGATTTTCGGGAGACTAGCACAGATACGCAGTATTTT
>TRBJ2-2|TRBV24-1|-|13|few
CATGGDYTGELFF
TGTGCCACCGGGGGCGACTACACCGGGGAGCTGTTTTTT
>TRBJ1-5|TRBV20-1|-|17|-
CSASPRDKWLRNRPQHF
TGCAGTGCTAGTCCCAGGGACAAGTGGCTTCGAAACCGGCCCCAGCATTTT
>TRBJ2-1|TRBV7-9|-|15|-
CASSFQNAIYNEQFF
TGTGCCAGCAGCTTCCAAAATGCGATATACAATGAGCAGTTCTTC
>TRBJ2-1|TRBV20-1|TRBD1|15|-
CSASSEQGPNNEQFF
TGCAGTGCTAGTTCCGAACAGGGGCCTAACAATGAGCAGTTCTTC
>TRBJ1-4|TRBV27|-|12|-
CASSSSREKLFF
TGTGCCAGCAGTTCATCTAGGGAAAAACTGTTTTTT
>TRBJ1-3|TRBV7-2|-|17|many
CASSLMGSVLVGNTIYF
TGTGCCAGCAGCTTAATGGGATCGGTGTTAGTCGGAAACACCATATATTTT
>TRBJ1-2|TRBV29-1|-|13|-
CSVGHQANYGYTF
TGCAGCGTCGGACACCAAGCTAACTATGGCTACACCTTC
>TRBJ2-7|TRBV5-1|-|15|few
CASSSSGGPEDEQYF
TGCGCCAGCAGCTCCTCCGGCGGGCCTGAGGACGAGCAGTACTTC
>TRBJ2-3|TRBV18|-|17|-
CASSPLLQGSGTDTQYF
TGTGCCAGCTCACCGCTCCTGCAGGGGTCTGGCACAGATACGCAGTATTTT
>TRBJ2-1|TRBV5-1|-|14|-
CASSLLGYNNEQFF
TGCGCCAGCAGCTTGCTTGGCTACAACAATGAGCAGTTCTTC
>TRBJ2-1|TRBV5-1|TRBD2|17|-
CASSLGGTSGRALSQFF
TGCGCCAGCAGCTTGGGGGGGACTAGCGGGAGGGCCTTGTCACAGTTCTTC
>TRBJ2-7|TRBV6-1|-|15|-
CASSEHFRGGREQYF
TGTGCCAGCAGTGAACATTTTAGGGGGGGGCGAGAGCAGTACTTC
>TRBJ2-7|TRBV28|-|12|many
CASSPASYEQYF
TGTGCCAGCAGCCCGGCCTCCTACGAGCAGTACTTC
>TRBJ2-7|TRBV11-2|-|14|few
CASSLGLASDEQYF
TGTGCCAGCAGCTTAGGGCTGGCGAGTGATGAGCAGTACTTC
>TRBJ1-1|TRBV7-8|-|14|few
CASSASGMNTEAFF
TGTGCCAGCAGCGCCTCGGGTATGAACACTGAAGCTTTCTTT
>TRBJ1-2|TRBV5-6|-|15|few
CASSSGTKPNYGYTF
TGTGCCAGCAGCTCCGGGACAAAGCCCAACTATGGCTACACCTTC
>TRBJ1-5|TRBV7-8|-|14|few
CASSPQGAWQPQHF
TGTGCCAGCAGTCCTCAAGGGGCATGGCAGCCCCAGCATTTT
>TRBJ1-4|TRBV5-5|-|18|few
CASSGERGVRVTNEKLFF
TGTGCCAGCAGCGGCGAACGAGGGGTGCGCGTGACTAATGAAAAACTGTTTTTT
>TRBJ2-1|TRBV12-3/TRBV12-4|TRBD2|15|-
CASSPWTSGYNEQFF
TGTGCCAGCAGCCCCTGGACTAGCGGCTACAATGAGCAGTTCTTC